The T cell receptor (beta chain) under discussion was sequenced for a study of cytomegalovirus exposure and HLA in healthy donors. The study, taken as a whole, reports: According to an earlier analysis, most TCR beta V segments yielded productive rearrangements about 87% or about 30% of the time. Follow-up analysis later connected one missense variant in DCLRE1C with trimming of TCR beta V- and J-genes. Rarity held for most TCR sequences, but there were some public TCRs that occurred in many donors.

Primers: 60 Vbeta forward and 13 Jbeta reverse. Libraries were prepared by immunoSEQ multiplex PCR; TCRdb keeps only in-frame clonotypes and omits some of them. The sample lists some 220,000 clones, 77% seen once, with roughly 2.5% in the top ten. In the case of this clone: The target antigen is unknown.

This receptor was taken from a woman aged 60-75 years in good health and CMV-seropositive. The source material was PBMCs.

CDR3 protein: CASSLRVAGGHEQYF. The CDR3 DNA follows: TGTGCCAGCAGCCTTCGGGTAGCGGGGGGGCACGAGCAGTACTTC. This chain links TRBV5-4 with TRBJ2-7, with 11 positions matching TRBD2. V trimming: 4 bases; J trimming: 5 bases; junction bases outside the gene matches: 8. The CDR3 is 15 amino acids. Germline-derived CDR1 and CDR2 are SGHNT and YYREEE (reference sequence). The full variable domain, in which reference TRBV5-4 and TRBJ2-7 provide the parts outside the CDR3, is ETGVTQSPTHLIKTRGQQVTLRCSSQSGHNTVSWYQQALGQGPQFIFQYYREEENGRGNFPPRFSGLQFPNYSSELNVNALELDDSALYLCASSLRVAGGHEQYFGPGTRLTVT.